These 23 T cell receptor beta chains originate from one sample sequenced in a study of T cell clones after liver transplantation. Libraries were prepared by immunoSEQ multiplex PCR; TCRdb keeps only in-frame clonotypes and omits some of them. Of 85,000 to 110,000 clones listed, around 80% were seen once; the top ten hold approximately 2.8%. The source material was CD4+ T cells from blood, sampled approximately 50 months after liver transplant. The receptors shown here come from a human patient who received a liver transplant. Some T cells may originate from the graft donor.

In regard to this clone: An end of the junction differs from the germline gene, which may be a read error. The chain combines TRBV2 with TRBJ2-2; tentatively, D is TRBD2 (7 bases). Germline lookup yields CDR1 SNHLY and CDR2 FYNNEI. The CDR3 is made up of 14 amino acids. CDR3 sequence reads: CASRRGPYTGELFF. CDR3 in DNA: TGTGCAAGCAGGCGGGGGCCGTACACCGGGGAGCTGTTTTTT.

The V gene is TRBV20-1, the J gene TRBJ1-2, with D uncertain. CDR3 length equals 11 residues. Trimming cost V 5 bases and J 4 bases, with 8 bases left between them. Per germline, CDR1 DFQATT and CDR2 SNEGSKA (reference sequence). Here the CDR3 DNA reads TGCAGTGCTTCCGTGTCCTATGGCTACACCTTC. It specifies CSASVSYGYTF.

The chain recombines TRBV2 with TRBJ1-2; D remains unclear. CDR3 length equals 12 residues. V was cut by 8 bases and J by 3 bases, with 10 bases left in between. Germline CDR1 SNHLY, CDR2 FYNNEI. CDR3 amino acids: CASGRRDYGYTF. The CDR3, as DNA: TGTGCCAGCGGTAGGAGGGACTATGGCTACACCTTC.

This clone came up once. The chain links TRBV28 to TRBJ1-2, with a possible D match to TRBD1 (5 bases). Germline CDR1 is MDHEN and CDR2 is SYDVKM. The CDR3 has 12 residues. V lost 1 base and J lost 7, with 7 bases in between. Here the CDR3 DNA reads TGTGCCAGCAGTTTATATGGGGCTGGCTACACCTTC. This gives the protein CASSLYGAGYTF.

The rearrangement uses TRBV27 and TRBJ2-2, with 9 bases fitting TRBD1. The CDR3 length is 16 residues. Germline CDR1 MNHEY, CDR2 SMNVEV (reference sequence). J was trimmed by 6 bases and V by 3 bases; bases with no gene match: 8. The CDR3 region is CASSFWGQGPPGELFF. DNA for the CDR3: TGTGCCAGCAGTTTTTGGGGACAGGGTCCCCCCGGGGAGCTGTTTTTT.

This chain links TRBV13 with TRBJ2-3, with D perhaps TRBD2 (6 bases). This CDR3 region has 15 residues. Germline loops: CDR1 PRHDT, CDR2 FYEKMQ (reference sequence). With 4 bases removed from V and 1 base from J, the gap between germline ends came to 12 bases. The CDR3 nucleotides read TGTGCCAGCAGCTCCCGGAGGGTTGGCACAGATACGCAGTATTTT. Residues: CASSSRRVGTDTQYF.

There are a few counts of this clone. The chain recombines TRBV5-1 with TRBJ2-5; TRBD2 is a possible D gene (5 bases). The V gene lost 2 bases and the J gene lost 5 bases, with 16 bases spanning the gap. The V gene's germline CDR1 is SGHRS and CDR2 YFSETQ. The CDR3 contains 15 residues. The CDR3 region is CASSLSGLGGETQYF. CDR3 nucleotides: TGCGCCAGCAGCTTAAGTGGTCTAGGCGGGGAGACCCAGTACTTC. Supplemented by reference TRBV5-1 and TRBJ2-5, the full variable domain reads KAGVTQTPRYLIKTRGQQVTLSCSPISGHRSVSWYQQTPGQGLQFLFEYFSETQRNKGNFPGRFSGRQFSNSRSEMNVSTLELGDSALYLCASSLSGLGGETQYFGPGTRLLVL.

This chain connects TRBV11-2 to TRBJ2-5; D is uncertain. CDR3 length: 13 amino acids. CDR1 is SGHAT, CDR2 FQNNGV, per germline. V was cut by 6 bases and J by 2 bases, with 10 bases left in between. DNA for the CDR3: TGTGCCAGCAGAACCGGGCCTCAAGAGACCCAGTACTTC. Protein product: CASRTGPQETQYF. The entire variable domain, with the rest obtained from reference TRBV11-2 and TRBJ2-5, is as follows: EAGVAQSPRYKIIEKRQSVAFWCNPISGHATLYWYQQILGQGPKLLIQFQNNGVVDDSQLPKDRFSAERLKGVDSTLKIQPAKLEDSAVYLCASRTGPQETQYFGPGTRLLVL.

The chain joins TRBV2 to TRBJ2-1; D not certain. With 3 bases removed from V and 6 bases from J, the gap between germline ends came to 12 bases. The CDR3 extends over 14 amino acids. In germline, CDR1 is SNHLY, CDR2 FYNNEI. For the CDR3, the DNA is TGTGCCAGCAGTGAGTGGGTGACAAGCAATGAGCAGTTCTTC. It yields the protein CASSEWVTSNEQFF. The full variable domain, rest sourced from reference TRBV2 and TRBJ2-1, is EPEVTQTPSHQVTQMGQEVILRCVPISNHLYFYWYRQILGQKVEFLVSFYNNEISEKSEIFDDQFSVERPDGSNFTLKIRSTKLEDSAMYFCASSEWVTSNEQFFGPGTRLTVL.

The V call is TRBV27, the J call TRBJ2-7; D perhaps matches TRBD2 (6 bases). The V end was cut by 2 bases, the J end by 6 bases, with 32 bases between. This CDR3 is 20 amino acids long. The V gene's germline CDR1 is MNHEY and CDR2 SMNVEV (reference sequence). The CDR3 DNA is TGTGCCAGCAGTTTAAGGGCGCAGGGAGGATGGGGGTTAAGGTTGGGCGAGCAGTACTTC. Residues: CASSLRAQGGWGLRLGEQYF.

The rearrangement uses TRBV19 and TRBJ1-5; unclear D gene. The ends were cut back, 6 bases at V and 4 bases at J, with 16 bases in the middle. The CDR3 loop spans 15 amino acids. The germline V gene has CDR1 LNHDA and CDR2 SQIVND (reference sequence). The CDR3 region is CASSQTHSYNQPQHF. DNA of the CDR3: TGTGCCAGTAGCCAGACTCACTCCTATAATCAGCCCCAGCATTTT.

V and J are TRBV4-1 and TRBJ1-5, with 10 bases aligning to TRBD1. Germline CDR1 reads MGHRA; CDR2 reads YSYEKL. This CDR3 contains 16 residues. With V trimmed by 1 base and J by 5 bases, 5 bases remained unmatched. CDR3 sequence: CASSQGQGARHQPQHF. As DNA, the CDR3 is TGCGCCAGCAGCCAAGGACAGGGGGCCAGGCATCAGCCCCAGCATTTT.

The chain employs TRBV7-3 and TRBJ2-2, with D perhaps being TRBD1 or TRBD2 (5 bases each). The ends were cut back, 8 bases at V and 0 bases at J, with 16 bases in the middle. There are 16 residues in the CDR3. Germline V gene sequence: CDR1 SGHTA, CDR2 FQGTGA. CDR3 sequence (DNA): TGTGCCAGCCAACGAAGGGACGGACCGAACACCGGGGAGCTGTTTTTT. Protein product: CASQRRDGPNTGELFF.

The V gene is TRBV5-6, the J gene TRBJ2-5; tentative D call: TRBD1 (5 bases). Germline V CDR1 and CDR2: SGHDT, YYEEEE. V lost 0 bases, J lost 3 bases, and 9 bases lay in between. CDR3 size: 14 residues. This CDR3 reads CASSLGGREETQYF. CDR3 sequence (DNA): TGTGCCAGCAGCTTGGGGGGCAGGGAAGAGACCCAGTACTTC. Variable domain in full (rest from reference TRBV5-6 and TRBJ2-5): DAGVTQSPTHLIKTRGQQVTLRCSPKSGHDTVSWYQQALGQGPQFIFQYYEEEERQRGNFPDRFSGHQFPNYSSELNVNALLLGDSALYLCASSLGGREETQYFGPGTRLLVL.

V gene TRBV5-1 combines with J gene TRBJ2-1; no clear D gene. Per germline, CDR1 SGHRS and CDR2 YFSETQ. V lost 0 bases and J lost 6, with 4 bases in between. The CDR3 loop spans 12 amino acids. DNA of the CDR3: TGCGCCAGCAGCTTGGCCCTCAATGAGCAGTTCTTC. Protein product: CASSLALNEQFF. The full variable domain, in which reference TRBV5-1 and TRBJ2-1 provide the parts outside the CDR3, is KAGVTQTPRYLIKTRGQQVTLSCSPISGHRSVSWYQQTPGQGLQFLFEYFSETQRNKGNFPGRFSGRQFSNSRSEMNVSTLELGDSALYLCASSLALNEQFFGPGTRLTVL.

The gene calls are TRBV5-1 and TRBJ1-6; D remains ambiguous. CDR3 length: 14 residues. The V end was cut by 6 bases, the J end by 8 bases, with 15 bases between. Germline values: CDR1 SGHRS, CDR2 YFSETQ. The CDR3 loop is CASNPGSADSPLHF. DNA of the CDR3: TGCGCCAGCAATCCGGGGTCGGCGGATTCACCCCTCCACTTT.

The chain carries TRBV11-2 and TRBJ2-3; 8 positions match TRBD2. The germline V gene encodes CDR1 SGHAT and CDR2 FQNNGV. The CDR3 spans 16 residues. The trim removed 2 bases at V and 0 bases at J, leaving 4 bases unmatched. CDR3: CASSLLAGGSTDTQYF. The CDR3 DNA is TGTGCCAGCAGCTTACTCGCGGGGGGTAGCACAGATACGCAGTATTTT.

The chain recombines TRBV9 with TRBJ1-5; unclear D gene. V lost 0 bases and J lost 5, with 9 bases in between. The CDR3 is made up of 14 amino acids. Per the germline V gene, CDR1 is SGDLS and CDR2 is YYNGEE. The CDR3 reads CASSVAGTHQPQHF. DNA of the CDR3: TGTGCCAGCAGCGTAGCCGGAACCCATCAGCCCCAGCATTTT. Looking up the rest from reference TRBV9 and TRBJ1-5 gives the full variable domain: DSGVTQTPKHLITATGQRVTLRCSPRSGDLSVYWYQQSLDQGLQFLIQYYNGEERAKGNILERFSAQQFPDLHSELNLSSLELGDSALYFCASSVAGTHQPQHFGDGTRLSIL.

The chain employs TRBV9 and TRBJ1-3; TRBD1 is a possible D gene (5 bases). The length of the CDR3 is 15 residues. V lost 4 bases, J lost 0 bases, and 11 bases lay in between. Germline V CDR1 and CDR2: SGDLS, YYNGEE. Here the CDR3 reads CASSTLDSSGNTIYF. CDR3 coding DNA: TGTGCCAGCAGCACCCTAGACAGCTCTGGAAACACCATATATTTT.

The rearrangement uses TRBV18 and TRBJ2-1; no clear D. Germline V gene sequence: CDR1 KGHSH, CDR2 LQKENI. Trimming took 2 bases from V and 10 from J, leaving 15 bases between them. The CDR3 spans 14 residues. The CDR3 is CASSPETRAQEQFF. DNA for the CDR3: TGTGCCAGCTCACCAGAGACAAGGGCCCAGGAGCAGTTCTTC.

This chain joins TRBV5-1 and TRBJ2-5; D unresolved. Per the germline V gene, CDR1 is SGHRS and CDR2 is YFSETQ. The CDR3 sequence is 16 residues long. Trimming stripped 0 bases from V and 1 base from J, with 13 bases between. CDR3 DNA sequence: TGCGCCAGCAGCTTGGGGGATGCGTATATCCAAGAGACCCAGTACTTC. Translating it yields CASSLGDAYIQETQYF. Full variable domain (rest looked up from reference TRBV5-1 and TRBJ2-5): KAGVTQTPRYLIKTRGQQVTLSCSPISGHRSVSWYQQTPGQGLQFLFEYFSETQRNKGNFPGRFSGRQFSNSRSEMNVSTLELGDSALYLCASSLGDAYIQETQYFGPGTRLLVL.

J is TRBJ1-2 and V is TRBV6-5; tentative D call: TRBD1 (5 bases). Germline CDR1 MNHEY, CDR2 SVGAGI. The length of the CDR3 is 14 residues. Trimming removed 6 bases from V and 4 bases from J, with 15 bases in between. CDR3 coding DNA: TGTGCCAGCAGCCGTATAACCGACAGCTATGGCTACACCTTC. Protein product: CASSRITDSYGYTF.

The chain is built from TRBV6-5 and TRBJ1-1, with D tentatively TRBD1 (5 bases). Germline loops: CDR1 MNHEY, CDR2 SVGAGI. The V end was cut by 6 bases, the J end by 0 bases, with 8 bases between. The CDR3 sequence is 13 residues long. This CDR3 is CASRGVMNTEAFF. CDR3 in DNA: TGTGCCAGCAGGGGGGTCATGAACACTGAAGCTTTCTTT.